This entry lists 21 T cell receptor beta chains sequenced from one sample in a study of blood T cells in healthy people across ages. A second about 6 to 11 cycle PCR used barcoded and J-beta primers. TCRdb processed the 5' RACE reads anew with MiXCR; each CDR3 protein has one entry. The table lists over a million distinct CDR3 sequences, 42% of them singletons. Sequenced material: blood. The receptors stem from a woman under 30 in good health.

CDR3 residues: CASSLGLEEGPPETQYF. CDR3 nucleotide sequence: TGTGCCAGCAGTTTGGGCCTGGAAGAGGGCCCCCCGGAGACCCAGTACTTC. V and J are TRBV28 and TRBJ2-5; a possible D gene is TRBD2 (5 bases). V was trimmed by 3 bases and J by 5 bases, leaving 22 bases between them. Per germline, CDR1 MDHEN and CDR2 SYDVKM. CDR3 length: 17 residues.

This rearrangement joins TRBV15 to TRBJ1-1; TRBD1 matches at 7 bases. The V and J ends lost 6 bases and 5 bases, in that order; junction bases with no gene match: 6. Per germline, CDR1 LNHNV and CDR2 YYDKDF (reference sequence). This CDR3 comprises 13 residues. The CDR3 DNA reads TGTGCCACCAGTGCAGGGGGAACGACTGAAGCTTTCTTT. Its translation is CATSAGGTTEAFF.

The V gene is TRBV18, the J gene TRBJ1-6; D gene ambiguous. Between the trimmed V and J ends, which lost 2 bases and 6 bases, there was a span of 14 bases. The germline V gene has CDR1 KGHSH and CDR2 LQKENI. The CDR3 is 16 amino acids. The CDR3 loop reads CASSPSAALPNSPLHF. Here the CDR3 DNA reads TGTGCCAGCTCACCATCGGCAGCTCTCCCTAATTCACCCCTCCACTTT.

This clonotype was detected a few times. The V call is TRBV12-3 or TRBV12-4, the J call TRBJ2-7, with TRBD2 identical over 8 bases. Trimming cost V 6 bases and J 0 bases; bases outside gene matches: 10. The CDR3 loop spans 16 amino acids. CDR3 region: CASRTRGGMASYEQYF. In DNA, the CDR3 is TGTGCCAGCAGAACCCGGGGGGGTATGGCCTCCTACGAGCAGTACTTC.

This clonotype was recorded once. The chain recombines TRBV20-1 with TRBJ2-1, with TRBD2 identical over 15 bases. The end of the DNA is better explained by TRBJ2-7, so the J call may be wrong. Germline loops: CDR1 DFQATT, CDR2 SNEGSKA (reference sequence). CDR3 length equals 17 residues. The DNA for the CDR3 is TGCAGTCTTTCAGGACTAGCGGGAGGGCCGAGTTACAATGAGCAGTACTTC. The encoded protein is CSLSGLAGGPSYNEQYF.

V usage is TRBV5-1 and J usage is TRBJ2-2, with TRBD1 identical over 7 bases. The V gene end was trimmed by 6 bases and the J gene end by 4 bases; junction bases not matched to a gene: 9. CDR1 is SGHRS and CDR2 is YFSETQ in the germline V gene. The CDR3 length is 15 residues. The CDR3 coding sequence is TGCGCCAGCACCGGACAGGCAGGGGTCACCGGGGAGCTGTTTTTT. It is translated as CASTGQAGVTGELFF.

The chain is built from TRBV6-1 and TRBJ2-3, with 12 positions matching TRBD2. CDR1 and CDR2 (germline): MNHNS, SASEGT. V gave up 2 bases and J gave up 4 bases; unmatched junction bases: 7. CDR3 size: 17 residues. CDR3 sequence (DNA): TGTGCCAGCAGTGAAAGGCTAGCGGGGGGGCCTTCAGATACGCAGTATTTT. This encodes CASSERLAGGPSDTQYF.

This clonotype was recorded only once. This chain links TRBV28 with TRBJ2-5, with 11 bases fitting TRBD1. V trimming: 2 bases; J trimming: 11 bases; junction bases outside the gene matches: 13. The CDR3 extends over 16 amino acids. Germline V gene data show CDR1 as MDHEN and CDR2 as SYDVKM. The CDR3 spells CASSLGGTGGSWEQYF. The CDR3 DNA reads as TGTGCCAGCAGTTTAGGTGGGACAGGGGGTTCGTGGGAGCAGTACTTC.

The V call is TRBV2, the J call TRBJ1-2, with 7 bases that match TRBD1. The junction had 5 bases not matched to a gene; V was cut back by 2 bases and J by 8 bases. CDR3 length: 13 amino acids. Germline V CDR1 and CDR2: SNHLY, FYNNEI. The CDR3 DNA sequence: TGTGCCAGCAGTGAAAGGACAGGAAACGGCTACACCTTC. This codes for CASSERTGNGYTF.

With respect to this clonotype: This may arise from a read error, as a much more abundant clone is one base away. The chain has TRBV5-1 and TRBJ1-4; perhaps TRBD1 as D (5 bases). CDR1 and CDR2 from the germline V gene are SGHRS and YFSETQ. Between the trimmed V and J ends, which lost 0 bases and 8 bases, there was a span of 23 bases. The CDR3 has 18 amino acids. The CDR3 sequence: CASSLVAGAAPGQEKLFF. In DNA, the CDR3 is TGCGCCAGCAGCTTGGTTGCTGGGGCGGCCCCAGGGCAAGAAAAACTGTTTTTT.

In nucleotides, the CDR3 is TGCAGTGCTAGAGATCGGCCCAAAGAGGGCTACACCTTC. Encoded protein: CSARDRPKEGYTF. The J gene is TRBJ1-2, the V gene TRBV20-1, with no clear D. The germline V gene encodes CDR1 DFQATT and CDR2 SNEGSKA (reference sequence). The CDR3 is 13 residues long. V was clipped by 0 bases and J by 8 bases, with 13 bases between them.

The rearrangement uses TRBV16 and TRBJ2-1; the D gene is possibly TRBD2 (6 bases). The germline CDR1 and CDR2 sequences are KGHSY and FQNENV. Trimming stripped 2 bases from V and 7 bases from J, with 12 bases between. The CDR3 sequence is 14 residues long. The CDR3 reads CASSQDGGMNEQFF. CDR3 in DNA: TGTGCCAGCAGCCAAGATGGAGGGATGAATGAGCAGTTCTTC.

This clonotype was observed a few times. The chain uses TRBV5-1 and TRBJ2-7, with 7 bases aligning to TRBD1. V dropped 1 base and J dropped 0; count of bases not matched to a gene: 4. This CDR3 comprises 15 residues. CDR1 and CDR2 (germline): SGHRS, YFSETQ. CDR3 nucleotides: TGCGCCAGCAGCTTGTCGACAGGGAACTCCTACGAGCAGTACTTC. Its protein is CASSLSTGNSYEQYF.

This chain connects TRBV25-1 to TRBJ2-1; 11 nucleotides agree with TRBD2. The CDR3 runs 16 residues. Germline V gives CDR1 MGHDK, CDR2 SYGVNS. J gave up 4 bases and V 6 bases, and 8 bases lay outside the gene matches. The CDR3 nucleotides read TGTGCCAGCAGCGTCACTAGCGGGAGATATTACAATGAGCAGTTCTTC. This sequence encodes CASSVTSGRYYNEQFF.

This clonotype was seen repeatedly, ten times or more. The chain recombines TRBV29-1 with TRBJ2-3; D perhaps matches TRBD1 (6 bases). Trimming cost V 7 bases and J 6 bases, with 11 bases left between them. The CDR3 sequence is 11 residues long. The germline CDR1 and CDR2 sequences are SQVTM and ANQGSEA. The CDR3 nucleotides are TGCAGCGGTTACAGGGCGGATACGCAGTATTTT. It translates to CSGYRADTQYF.

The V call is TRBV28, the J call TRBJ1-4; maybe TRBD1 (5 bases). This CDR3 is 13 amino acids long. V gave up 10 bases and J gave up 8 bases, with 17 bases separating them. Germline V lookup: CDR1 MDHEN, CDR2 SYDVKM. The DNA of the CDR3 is TGTGCCACCTCGGGGCTCCCTTGGGAAAAACTGTTTTTT. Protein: CATSGLPWEKLFF.

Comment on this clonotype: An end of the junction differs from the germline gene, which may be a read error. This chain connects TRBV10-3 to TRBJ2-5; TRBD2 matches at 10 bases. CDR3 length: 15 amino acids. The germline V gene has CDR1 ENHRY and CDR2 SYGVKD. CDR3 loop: CAIGDSGRGQETQYF. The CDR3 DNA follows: TGTGCCATCGGTGACAGCGGGAGGGGGCAAGAGACCCAGTACTTC.

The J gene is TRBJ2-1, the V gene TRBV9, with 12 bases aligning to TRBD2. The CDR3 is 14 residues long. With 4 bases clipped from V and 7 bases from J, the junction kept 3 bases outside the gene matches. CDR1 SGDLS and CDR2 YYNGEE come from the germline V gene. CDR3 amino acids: CASSYGTSGNEQFF. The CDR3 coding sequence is TGTGCCAGCAGCTATGGGACTAGCGGGAATGAGCAGTTCTTC.

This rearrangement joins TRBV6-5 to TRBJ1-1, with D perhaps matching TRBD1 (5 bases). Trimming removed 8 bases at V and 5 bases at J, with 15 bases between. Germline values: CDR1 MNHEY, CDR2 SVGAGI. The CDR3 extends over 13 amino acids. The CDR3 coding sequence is TGTGCCAGCGTGAGGGACGGAACAACTGAAGCTTTCTTT. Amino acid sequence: CASVRDGTTEAFF.

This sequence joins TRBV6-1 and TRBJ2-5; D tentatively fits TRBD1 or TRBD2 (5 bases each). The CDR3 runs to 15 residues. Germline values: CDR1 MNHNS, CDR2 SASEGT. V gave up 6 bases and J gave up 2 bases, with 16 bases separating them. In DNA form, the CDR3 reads TGTGCCAGCAGGATATCCCCGGGACCTCAAGAGACCCAGTACTTC. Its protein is CASRISPGPQETQYF.

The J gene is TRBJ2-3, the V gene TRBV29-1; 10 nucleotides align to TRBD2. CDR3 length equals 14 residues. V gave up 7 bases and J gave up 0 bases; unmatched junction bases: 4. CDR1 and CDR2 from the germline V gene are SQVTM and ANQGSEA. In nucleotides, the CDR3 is TGCAGCGCTACTAGCGGGGCTAGCACAGATACGCAGTATTTT. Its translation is CSATSGASTDTQYF.